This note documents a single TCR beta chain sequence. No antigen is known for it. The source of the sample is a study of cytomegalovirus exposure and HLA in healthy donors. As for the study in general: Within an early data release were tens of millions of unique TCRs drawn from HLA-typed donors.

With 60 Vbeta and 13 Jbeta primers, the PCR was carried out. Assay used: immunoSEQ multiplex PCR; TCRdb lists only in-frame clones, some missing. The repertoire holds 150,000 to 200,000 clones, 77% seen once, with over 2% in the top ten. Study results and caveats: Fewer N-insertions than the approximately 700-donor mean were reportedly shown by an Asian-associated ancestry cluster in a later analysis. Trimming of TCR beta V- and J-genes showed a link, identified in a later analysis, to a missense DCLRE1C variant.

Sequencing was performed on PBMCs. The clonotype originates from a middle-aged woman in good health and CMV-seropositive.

The CDR3 region has the DNA TGCGCCAGCATCTCCCCAGGGCGGAAAAATGGCTACACCTTC. Residues: CASISPGRKNGYTF. The chain joins TRBV23-1 to TRBJ1-2, with D possibly being TRBD1 (5 bases). TRBV23-1 is reported as an ORF; its role is uncertain. The CDR3 is 14 amino acids. The germline V and J ends were trimmed by 7 bases and 6 bases, with 18 bases remaining between them.